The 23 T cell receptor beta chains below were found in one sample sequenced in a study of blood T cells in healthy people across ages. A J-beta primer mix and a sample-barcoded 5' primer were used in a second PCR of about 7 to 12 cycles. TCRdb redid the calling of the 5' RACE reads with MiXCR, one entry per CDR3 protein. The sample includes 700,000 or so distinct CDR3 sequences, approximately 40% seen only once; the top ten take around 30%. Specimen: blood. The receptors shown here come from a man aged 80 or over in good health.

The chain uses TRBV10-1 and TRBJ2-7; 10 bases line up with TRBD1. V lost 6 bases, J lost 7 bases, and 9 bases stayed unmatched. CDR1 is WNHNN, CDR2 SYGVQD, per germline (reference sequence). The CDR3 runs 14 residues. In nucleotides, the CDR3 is TGCGCCAGCAGGGCGGGGACAGGGGACAATGAGCAGTACTTC. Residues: CASRAGTGDNEQYF.

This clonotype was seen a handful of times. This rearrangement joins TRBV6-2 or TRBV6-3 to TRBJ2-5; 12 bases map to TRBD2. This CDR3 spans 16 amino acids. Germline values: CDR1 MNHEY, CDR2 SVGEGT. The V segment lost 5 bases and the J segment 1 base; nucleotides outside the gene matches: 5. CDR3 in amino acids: CASSKGLAGRQETQYF. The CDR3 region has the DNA TGTGCCAGCAGTAAAGGACTAGCGGGGCGCCAAGAGACCCAGTACTTC.

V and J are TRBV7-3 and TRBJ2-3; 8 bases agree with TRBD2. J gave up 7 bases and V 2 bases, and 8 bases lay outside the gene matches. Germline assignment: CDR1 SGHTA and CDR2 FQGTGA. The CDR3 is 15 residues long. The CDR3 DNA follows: TGTGCCAGCAGCTTAGGGTCGGGAGGGTCCTATACGCAGTATTTT. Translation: CASSLGSGGSYTQYF.

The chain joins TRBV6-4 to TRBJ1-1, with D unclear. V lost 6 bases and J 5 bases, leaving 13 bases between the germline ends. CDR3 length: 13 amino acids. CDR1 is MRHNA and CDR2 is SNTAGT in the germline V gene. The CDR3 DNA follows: TGTGCCAGCAGCAGAGACCTGGGGACTGAAGCTTTCTTT. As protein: CASSRDLGTEAFF.

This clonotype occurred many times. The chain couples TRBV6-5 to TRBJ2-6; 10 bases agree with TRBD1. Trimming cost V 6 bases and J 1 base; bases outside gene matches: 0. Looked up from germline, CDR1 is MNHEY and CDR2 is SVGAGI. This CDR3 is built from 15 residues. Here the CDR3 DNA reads TGTGCCAGCAGGGACAGGGGGTCTGGGGCCAACGTCCTGACTTTC. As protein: CASRDRGSGANVLTF.

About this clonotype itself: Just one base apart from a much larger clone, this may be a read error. The CDR3 here is CANSQDPGLGTEAFF. Written as DNA, the CDR3 is TGTGCCAACAGCCAAGATCCGGGTCTGGGCACTGAAGCTTTCTTT. This sequence joins TRBV4-2 and TRBJ1-1, with unresolved D. The germline V gene encodes CDR1 LGHNA and CDR2 YNFKEQ. The CDR3 is 15 amino acids.

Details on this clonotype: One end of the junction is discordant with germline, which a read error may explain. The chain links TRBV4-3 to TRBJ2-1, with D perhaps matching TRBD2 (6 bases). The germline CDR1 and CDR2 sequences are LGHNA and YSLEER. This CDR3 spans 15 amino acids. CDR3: CDSSQDGGTGNEQFF. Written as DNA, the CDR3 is TGCGACAGCAGCCAAGACGGCGGGACGGGGAATGAGCAGTTCTTC.

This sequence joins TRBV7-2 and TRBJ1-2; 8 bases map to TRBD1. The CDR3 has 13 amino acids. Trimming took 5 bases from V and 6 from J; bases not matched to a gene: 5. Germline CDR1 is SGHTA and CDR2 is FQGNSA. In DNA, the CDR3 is TGTGCCAGCAGCCCGGACAGGGTGAATGGCTACACCTTC. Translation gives CASSPDRVNGYTF.

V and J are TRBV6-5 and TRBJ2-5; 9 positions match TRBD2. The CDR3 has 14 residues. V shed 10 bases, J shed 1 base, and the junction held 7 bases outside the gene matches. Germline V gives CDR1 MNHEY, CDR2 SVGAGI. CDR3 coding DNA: TGTGCCACCTCGAGCGGGAGGACCCAAGAGACCCAGTACTTC. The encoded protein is CATSSGRTQETQYF.

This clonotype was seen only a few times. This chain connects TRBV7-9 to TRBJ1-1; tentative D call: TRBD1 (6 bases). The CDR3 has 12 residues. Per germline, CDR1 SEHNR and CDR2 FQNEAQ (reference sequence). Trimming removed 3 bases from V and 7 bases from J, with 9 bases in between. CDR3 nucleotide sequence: TGTGCCAGCAGCTTGAAAGGGGGTGAAGCTTTCTTT. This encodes CASSLKGGEAFF.

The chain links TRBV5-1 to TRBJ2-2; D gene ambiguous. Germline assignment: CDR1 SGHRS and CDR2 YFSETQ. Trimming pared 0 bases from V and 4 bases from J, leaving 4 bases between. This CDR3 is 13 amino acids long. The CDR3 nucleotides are TGCGCCAGCAGCTTGGATGCCACCGGGGAGCTGTTTTTT. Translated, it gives CASSLDATGELFF.

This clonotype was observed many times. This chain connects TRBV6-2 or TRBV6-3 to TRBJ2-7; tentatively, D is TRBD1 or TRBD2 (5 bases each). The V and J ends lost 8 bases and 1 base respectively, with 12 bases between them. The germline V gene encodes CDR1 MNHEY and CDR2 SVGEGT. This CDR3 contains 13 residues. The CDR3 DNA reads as TGTGCCAGCCGCCGGGACGGATCCTACGAGCAGTACTTC. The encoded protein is CASRRDGSYEQYF.

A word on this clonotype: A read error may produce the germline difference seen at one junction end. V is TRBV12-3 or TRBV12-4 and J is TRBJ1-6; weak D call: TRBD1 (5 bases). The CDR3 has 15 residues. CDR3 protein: CTSSFDRKPNSPLHF. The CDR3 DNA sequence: TGTACCAGCAGTTTTGACAGAAAGCCTAATTCACCCCTCCACTTT.

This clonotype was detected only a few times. DNA of the CDR3: TGTGCCAGCAGGACGGAGAACTACGAGCAGTACTTC. Translating it yields CASRTENYEQYF. V usage is TRBV6-2 or TRBV6-3 and J usage is TRBJ2-7; no definite D call. Deletions cut 6 bases from V and 3 bases from J, with 9 bases between. Germline V gene data show CDR1 as MNHEY and CDR2 as SVGEGT. The CDR3 contains 12 residues.

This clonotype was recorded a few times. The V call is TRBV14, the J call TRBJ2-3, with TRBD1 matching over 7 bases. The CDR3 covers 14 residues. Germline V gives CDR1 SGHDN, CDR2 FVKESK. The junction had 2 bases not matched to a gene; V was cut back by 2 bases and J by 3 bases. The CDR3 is CASSQPRGTDTQYF. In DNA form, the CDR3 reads TGTGCCAGCAGCCAACCCAGGGGGACAGATACGCAGTATTTT.

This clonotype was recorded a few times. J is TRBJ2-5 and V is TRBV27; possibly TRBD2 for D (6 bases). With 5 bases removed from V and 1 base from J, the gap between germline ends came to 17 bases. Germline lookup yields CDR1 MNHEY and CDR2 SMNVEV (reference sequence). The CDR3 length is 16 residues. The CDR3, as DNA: TGTGCCAGCAGTCAAACCCCCGGGACTCGCCAAGAGACCCAGTACTTC. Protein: CASSQTPGTRQETQYF.

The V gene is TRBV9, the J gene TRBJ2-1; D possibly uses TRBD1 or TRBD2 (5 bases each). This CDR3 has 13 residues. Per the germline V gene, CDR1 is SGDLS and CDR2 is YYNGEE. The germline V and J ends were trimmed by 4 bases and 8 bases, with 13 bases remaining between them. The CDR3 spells CASSTGLRHEQFF. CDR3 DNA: TGTGCCAGCAGCACAGGACTTCGCCATGAGCAGTTCTTC.

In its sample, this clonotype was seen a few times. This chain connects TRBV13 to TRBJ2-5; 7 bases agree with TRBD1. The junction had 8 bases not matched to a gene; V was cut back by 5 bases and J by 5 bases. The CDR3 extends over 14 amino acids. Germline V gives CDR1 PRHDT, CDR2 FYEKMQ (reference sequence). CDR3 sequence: CASSPRTGVETQYF. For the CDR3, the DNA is TGTGCCAGCAGCCCACGGACAGGAGTGGAGACCCAGTACTTC.

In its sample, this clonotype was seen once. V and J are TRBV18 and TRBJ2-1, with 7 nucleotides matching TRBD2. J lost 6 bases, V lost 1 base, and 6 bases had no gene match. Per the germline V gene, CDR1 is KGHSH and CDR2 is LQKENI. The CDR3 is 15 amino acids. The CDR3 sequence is CASSPLSSSGNEQFF. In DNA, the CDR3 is TGTGCCAGCTCACCACTCTCGTCTAGCGGCAATGAGCAGTTCTTC.

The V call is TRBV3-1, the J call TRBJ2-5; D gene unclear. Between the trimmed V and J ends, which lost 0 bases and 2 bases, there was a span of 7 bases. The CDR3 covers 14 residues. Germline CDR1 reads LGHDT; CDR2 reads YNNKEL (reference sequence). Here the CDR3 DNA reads TGTGCCAGCAGCCAAGACTTTACTCAAGAGACCCAGTACTTC. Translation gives CASSQDFTQETQYF.

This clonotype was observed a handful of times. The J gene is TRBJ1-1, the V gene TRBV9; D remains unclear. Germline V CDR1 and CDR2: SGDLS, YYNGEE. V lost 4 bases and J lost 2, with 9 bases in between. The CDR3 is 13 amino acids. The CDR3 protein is CASSPDVNTEAFF. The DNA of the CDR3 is TGTGCCAGCAGCCCAGACGTTAACACTGAAGCTTTCTTT.

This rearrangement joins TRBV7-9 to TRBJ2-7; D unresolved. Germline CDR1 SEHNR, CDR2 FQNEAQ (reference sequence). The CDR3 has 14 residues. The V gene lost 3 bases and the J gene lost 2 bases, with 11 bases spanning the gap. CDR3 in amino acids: CASSFEVRPYEQYF. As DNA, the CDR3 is TGTGCCAGCAGCTTTGAGGTCAGACCCTACGAGCAGTACTTC.

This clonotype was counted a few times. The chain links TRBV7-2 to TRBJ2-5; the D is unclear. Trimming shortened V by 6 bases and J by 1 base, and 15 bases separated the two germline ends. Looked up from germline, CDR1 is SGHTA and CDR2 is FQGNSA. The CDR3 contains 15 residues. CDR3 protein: CASRFGMSRQETQYF. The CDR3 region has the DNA TGTGCCAGCAGGTTTGGGATGTCCCGCCAAGAGACCCAGTACTTC.